Listed below are T cell receptor beta chains from one sample, sequenced in a study of T cell repertoires in cytomegalovirus infection. One entry per CDR3 protein, called by TCRdb with MiXCR from the reads. The sample has about 500,000 distinct CDR3 sequences; roughly a third are singletons. Their antigen targets remain unknown. The sample here was cultured PBMCs, taken from culture after CMV antigen stimulation. The receptors derive from a human donor in good health (CMV status not recorded). Some clones in this sample may be carry-over from other donors' samples. CDR3s include the opening cysteine and the closing phenylalanine or tryptophan. A D gene is named only where the DNA matches it firmly. Rows give clone size only sometimes, using once, few, many, or a class for an expanded clone.

j_call: TRBJ1-3
clone_size: -
d_call: -
v_call: TRBV5-1
cdr3_aa: CASSSWASGNTIYF
cdr3_nt: TGCGCCAGCAGCTCGTGGGCGTCTGGAAACACCATATATTTT

j_call: TRBJ2-2
clone_size: -
d_call: -
v_call: TRBV29-1
cdr3_aa: CSVGSYTGELFF
cdr3_nt: TGCAGCGTGGGCAGCTACACCGGGGAGCTGTTTTTT

j_call: TRBJ2-3
clone_size: -
d_call: -
v_call: TRBV19
cdr3_aa: CASSIVRTDTQYF
cdr3_nt: TGTGCCAGTAGTATCGTTCGCACAGATACGCAGTATTTT

j_call: TRBJ2-3
clone_size: many
d_call: -
v_call: TRBV7-2
cdr3_aa: CASGGPGTDTQYF
cdr3_nt: TGTGCCAGTGGGGGACCTGGCACAGATACGCAGTATTTT

j_call: TRBJ2-1
clone_size: -
d_call: -
v_call: TRBV6-1
cdr3_aa: CASSLLGGASYNEQFF
cdr3_nt: TGTGCCAGCAGCCTTCTTGGGGGAGCATCCTACAATGAGCAGTTCTTC

j_call: TRBJ2-7
clone_size: many
d_call: TRBD1
v_call: TRBV7-2
cdr3_aa: CASSSTGDEQYF
cdr3_nt: TGTGCCAGCAGCTCGACAGGGGACGAGCAGTACTTC

j_call: TRBJ2-1
clone_size: -
d_call: -
v_call: TRBV6-5
cdr3_aa: CASRVRAWDEQFF
cdr3_nt: TGTGCCAGCAGAGTTCGAGCCTGGGATGAGCAGTTCTTC

j_call: TRBJ1-5
clone_size: -
d_call: TRBD1
v_call: TRBV20-1
cdr3_aa: CSAEQGINQPQHF
cdr3_nt: TGCAGTGCCGAACAGGGGATTAATCAGCCCCAGCATTTT

j_call: TRBJ2-4
clone_size: -
d_call: -
v_call: TRBV7-2
cdr3_aa: CASSQGAKNIQYF
cdr3_nt: TGTGCCAGCAGCCAGGGAGCCAAAAACATTCAGTACTTC

j_call: TRBJ1-2
clone_size: -
d_call: -
v_call: TRBV7-6
cdr3_aa: CASSLSGRGGGYGYTF
cdr3_nt: TGTGCCAGCAGCTTAAGTGGTAGGGGAGGCGGCTATGGCTACACCTTC

j_call: TRBJ2-7
clone_size: -
d_call: TRBD2
v_call: TRBV28
cdr3_aa: CASASNPSGSYEQYF
cdr3_nt: TGTGCCAGCGCTTCAAATCCTAGCGGCTCCTACGAGCAGTACTTC

j_call: TRBJ2-1
clone_size: few
d_call: -
v_call: TRBV6-2/TRBV6-3
cdr3_aa: CASALRGSYNEQFF
cdr3_nt: TGTGCCAGTGCACTTAGGGGTAGCTACAATGAGCAGTTCTTC

j_call: TRBJ1-1
clone_size: -
d_call: -
v_call: TRBV11-1
cdr3_aa: CASSLNPNTEAFF
cdr3_nt: TGTGCCAGCAGCTTAAATCCAAACACTGAAGCTTTCTTT

j_call: TRBJ1-5
clone_size: -
d_call: -
v_call: TRBV7-6
cdr3_aa: CASIKRQYYSNQPQHF
cdr3_nt: TGTGCCAGCATCAAACGACAGTATTATAGCAATCAGCCCCAGCATTTT

j_call: TRBJ1-5
clone_size: -
d_call: -
v_call: TRBV29-1
cdr3_aa: CSVGASNQPQHF
cdr3_nt: TGCAGCGTTGGTGCTAGCAATCAGCCCCAGCATTTT

j_call: TRBJ2-3
clone_size: many
d_call: TRBD2
v_call: TRBV7-2
cdr3_aa: CASSSTSGRTDTQYF
cdr3_nt: TGTGCCAGCAGCTCAACTAGCGGGAGAACAGATACGCAGTATTTT

j_call: TRBJ1-5
clone_size: once
d_call: -
v_call: TRBV12-3/TRBV12-4
cdr3_aa: CASSQRGPVQPQHF
cdr3_nt: TGTGCCAGCAGTCAACGGGGGCCGGTTCAGCCCCAGCATTTT

j_call: TRBJ2-2
clone_size: -
d_call: -
v_call: TRBV5-1
cdr3_aa: CASSLATANTGELFF
cdr3_nt: TGCGCCAGCAGCTTGGCGACAGCGAACACCGGGGAGCTGTTTTTT

j_call: TRBJ1-1
clone_size: few
d_call: -
v_call: TRBV7-2
cdr3_aa: CASSFDAGRLTEAFF
cdr3_nt: TGTGCCAGCAGCTTCGACGCAGGTCGGCTCACTGAAGCTTTCTTT

j_call: TRBJ2-5
clone_size: few
d_call: TRBD2
v_call: TRBV20-1
cdr3_aa: CSATLPLALTYQETQYF
cdr3_nt: TGCAGTGCTACCCTCCCACTAGCGCTTACGTACCAAGAGACCCAGTACTTC

j_call: TRBJ2-3
clone_size: few
d_call: -
v_call: TRBV5-1
cdr3_aa: CASSPGLGMTDTQYF
cdr3_nt: TGCGCCAGCAGCCCTGGGCTGGGGATGACAGATACGCAGTATTTT

j_call: TRBJ2-1
clone_size: few
d_call: TRBD2
v_call: TRBV23-1
cdr3_aa: CASRPSWLAVESSYNEQFF
cdr3_nt: TGCGCCAGCAGACCTAGCTGGCTAGCGGTAGAAAGCTCCTACAATGAGCAGTTCTTC